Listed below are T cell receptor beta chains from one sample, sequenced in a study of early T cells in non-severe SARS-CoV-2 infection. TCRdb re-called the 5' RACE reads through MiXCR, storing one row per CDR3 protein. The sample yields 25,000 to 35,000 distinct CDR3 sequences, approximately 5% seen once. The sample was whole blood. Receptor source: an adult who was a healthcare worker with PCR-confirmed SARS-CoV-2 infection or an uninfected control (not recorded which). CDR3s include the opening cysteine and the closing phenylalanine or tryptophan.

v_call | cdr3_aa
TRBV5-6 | CASSLARPTNYGYTF
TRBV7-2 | CASRRSETQYF
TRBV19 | CASSTRAPGTGYTGELFF
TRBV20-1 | CSATLGHGRNIQYF
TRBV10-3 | CAISPSTGYSNQPQHF
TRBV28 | CASSPEWNSPLHF
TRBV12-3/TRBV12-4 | CASSDRTDLDQYF
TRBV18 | CASSNTPVWDTEAFF
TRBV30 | CAWSEETSWTEAFF
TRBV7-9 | CASSPSGAGETQYF
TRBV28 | CASGTGALNTEAFF
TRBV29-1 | CSVARDGSYEQYF
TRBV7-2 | CASSYPDRVGSPLHF
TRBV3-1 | CASSLLALDTGELFF
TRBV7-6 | CASSSTSIPGNEQFF
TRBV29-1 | CSVEQGRMGEQYF
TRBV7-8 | CASSHRDRGGETQYF
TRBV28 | CASRRTGGTEAFF
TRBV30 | CACRVKGETQYF
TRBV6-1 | CASSAAAWHEKLFF
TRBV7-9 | CASSFLGGTSGGPYNEQFF
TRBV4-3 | CASSLEQGSSYEQYF
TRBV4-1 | CASSQAWVHEQFF
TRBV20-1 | CSAKSGGAVLAYNEQFF
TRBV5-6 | CASSFMSANTEAFF
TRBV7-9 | CASSLFEVPEAFF
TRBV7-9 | CASSSSLRTYF
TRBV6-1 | CASSELPGAGGTDTQYF
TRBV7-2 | CASSLPGRLLSGNTIYF
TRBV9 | CASTPQQSTDTQYF
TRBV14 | CASSHFEAIRGTDTQYF
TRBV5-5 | CASELVGGFNEQFF
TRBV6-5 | CASSFGTASTDTQYF
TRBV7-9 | CASSLVTGRPYEQYF
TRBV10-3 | CAIRDDNQPQHF
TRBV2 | CASERETYEQYF
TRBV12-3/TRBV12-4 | CASSLGRNGYTF
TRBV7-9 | CASSLARAGEQETQYF
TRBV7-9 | CASSLGAGGTNEQFF
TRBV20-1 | CSRQGANQPQHF
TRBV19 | CASSGNYRGLNTEAFF